This T cell receptor beta chain was sequenced during a study of T cell repertoires in cytomegalovirus infection. Overall study context: Indications of both CMV infection and matching HLA type were provided by public TCR beta signatures.

CDR1 is MNHNY, CDR2 SVGAGI, per germline (reference sequence). Trimming took 6 bases from V and 5 from J; bases not matched to a gene: 4. The CDR3 length is 13 residues. With regard to this clonotype: Its antigen remains unidentified.

TCRdb analysed the reads with MiXCR anew, one entry per CDR3 protein. The repertoire holds 450,000 to 600,000 distinct CDR3 sequences, with 11% as singletons. Overall study findings and caveats: The cumulative frequency of public TCR beta families distinguished individuals who carried CMV together with the relevant HLA. Dominating the ex vivo response were TCR beta clonotypes that were CMV-specific and HLA-C-restricted.

Input material: PBMCs. The receptor was isolated from a human donor in good health (CMV status not recorded). Some clones in this sample may be carry-over from other donors' samples. This chain connects TRBV6-6 to TRBJ1-2, with 9 positions matching TRBD1. The CDR3 loop reads CASRAGQGYGYTF. The CDR3 DNA follows: TGTGCCAGCAGGGCCGGACAGGGGTATGGCTACACCTTC.